Many counts were recorded for the clone carrying this T cell receptor beta chain. Its antigen is still unknown. The source of the sample is a study of T cell repertoires in cytomegalovirus infection. This CDR3 comprises 17 residues. Germline lookup yields CDR1 SGHTA and CDR2 FQGNSA. V dropped 5 bases and J dropped 7 bases, with 24 bases sitting between them. TCRdb recomputed calls from the reads with MiXCR, one row per CDR3 protein. Of 640,000 or so distinct CDR3 sequences listed, approximately 33% are singletons. The TCR originated in a human donor in good health (CMV status not recorded). Some clones in this sample may be carry-over from other donors' samples. The chain links TRBV7-2 to TRBJ2-4; tentatively, D is TRBD1 or TRBD2 (5 bases each). Sequenced material: cultured PBMCs, taken from culture after CMV antigen stimulation. The DNA of the CDR3 is TGTGCCAGCAGCCCGACGCCGGGACCCCTCTGGCTTAACATTCAGTACTTC. It codes for CASSPTPGPLWLNIQYF.